This T cell receptor beta chain was recorded in a study of cytomegalovirus exposure and HLA in healthy donors. Here immunoSEQ multiplex PCR was the method, and the copy in TCRdb shows in-frame clones only, minus some. The sample has about 180,000 clones, around nine tenths seen once. The CDR3 spans 15 residues. Germline-derived CDR1 and CDR2 are KGHSH and LQKENI. Trimming shortened V by 5 bases and J by 3 bases, and 16 bases separated the two germline ends. What was sequenced was PBMCs. The origin of this receptor is a woman aged 30 to 39 in good health and CMV-seronegative. The chain links TRBV18 to TRBJ1-1; no clear D gene. In DNA, the CDR3 is TGTGCCAGCTCAACCAAGACAAGTGGTGACACTGAAGCTTTCTTT. This gives the protein CASSTKTSGDTEAFF.